Listed below are T cell receptor beta chains from one sample, sequenced in a study of tumor-infiltrating lymphocytes in primary liver carcinoma. A single record per CDR3 protein comes from TCRdb applying MiXCR to the multiplex PCR reads. The sample includes roughly 200,000 distinct CDR3 sequences, around four fifths of them seen just once. The specimen was tumor tissue from primary liver carcinoma. The receptors were gathered from a man aged 35 to 55 with primary liver carcinoma and hepatitis B virus infection. CDR3s leave out the opening cysteine and the closing phenylalanine or tryptophan. A D gene is named only where the DNA matches it firmly.

D,J,V,CDR3
.,TRBJ1-5,TRBV30,AWPSGSRNQPQH
.,TRBJ1-1,TRBV6-1,ASSPITVGIEAF
TRBD1,TRBJ1-1,TRBV6-6,ASITGGTIEAL
.,TRBJ2-1,TRBV4-3,ANSAVRDYEQF
TRBD2,TRBJ2-3,TRBV4-2,ASSGGLAGGTDTRY
.,TRBJ2-5,TRBV29-1,GVEGSDSAETRY
.,TRBJ2-7,TRBV6-5,ASTRRRPPSYEQY
.,TRBJ2-1,TRBV11-2,ASSLDLGSYNKQF
.,TRBJ2-5,TRBV11-2,VSSSQDGDTQY
.,TRBJ1-1,TRBV29-1,SVRDNTEVF